These T cell receptor beta chains were read from a single sample in a study of tumor-infiltrating lymphocytes in primary liver carcinoma. TCRdb independently ran MiXCR on the multiplex PCR reads; one entry per CDR3 protein. The sample includes about 320,000 distinct CDR3 sequences, 65% of them seen just once. The specimen was peripheral blood. The receptors derive from a man aged 40-55 years with primary liver carcinoma and hepatitis B virus infection. CDR3s include the opening cysteine and the closing phenylalanine or tryptophan. D genes are given only for firm matches. Some rows mark clone size as missing; the rest say once, few, many or name a class of expanded clone.

CDR3 DNA: TGTGCCAGCACCCTCTGGGGGATAGGAAACACCATATATTTT; CDR3 protein: CASTLWGIGNTIYF; V gene: TRBV7-9; J gene: TRBJ1-3; clone size: -; D gene: -; CDR3 length: 14
CDR3 DNA: TGTGCCAGCAACCTTGGACTAGCGGGAGGGCCCCCCGGGGAGCTGTTTTTT; CDR3 protein: CASNLGLAGGPPGELFF; V gene: TRBV12-3/TRBV12-4; J gene: TRBJ2-2; clone size: -; D gene: TRBD2; CDR3 length: 17
CDR3 DNA: TGTGCCAGTAGCGTGGACACTACGAACACCGCGGAGCTGTTTTTT; CDR3 protein: CASSVDTTNTAELFF; V gene: TRBV11-2; J gene: TRBJ2-2; clone size: -; D gene: -; CDR3 length: 15
CDR3 DNA: TGTGCCAGCAGCTTGTCTAGGGAGACAGATACGCAGTATTTT; CDR3 protein: CASSLSRETDTQYF; V gene: TRBV7-9; J gene: TRBJ2-3; clone size: -; D gene: -; CDR3 length: 14
CDR3 DNA: TGTGCCAGCACCCCAGAGATCGGGACAGGGGAGCTGTTTTTT; CDR3 protein: CASTPEIGTGELFF; V gene: TRBV11-2; J gene: TRBJ2-2; clone size: -; D gene: -; CDR3 length: 14
CDR3 DNA: TGTGCCAGCGGACGGACAGATAGCACAGATACGCAGTATTTT; CDR3 protein: CASGRTDSTDTQYF; V gene: TRBV6-5; J gene: TRBJ2-3; clone size: many; D gene: -; CDR3 length: 14
CDR3 DNA: TGTGCCAGCAGTTACTCGAGTCCGGGACTAGCGGCATCGGGGGCGGCCAAAAACATTCAGTACTTC; CDR3 protein: CASSYSSPGLAASGAAKNIQYF; V gene: TRBV6-5; J gene: TRBJ2-4; clone size: -; D gene: TRBD2; CDR3 length: 22
CDR3 DNA: TGTGCCAGCAGCTGGGCAGGGTCCTATGGCTACACCTTC; CDR3 protein: CASSWAGSYGYTF; V gene: TRBV28; J gene: TRBJ1-2; clone size: few; D gene: -; CDR3 length: 13
CDR3 DNA: TGTGCCAGCAGCTTAAGACTAGCGGTAAACCAAGAGACCCAGTATTTC; CDR3 protein: CASSLRLAVNQETQYF; V gene: TRBV11-2; J gene: TRBJ2-5; clone size: once; D gene: TRBD2; CDR3 length: 16
CDR3 DNA: TGTGCCGGCAGCTTGGACAGGGTGACCGGGGAGCTGTTTTTT; CDR3 protein: CAGSLDRVTGELFF; V gene: TRBV7-9; J gene: TRBJ2-2; clone size: -; D gene: TRBD1; CDR3 length: 14
CDR3 DNA: TGTGCCAGCAGTTTACCGACTAGGGCTACGCACTATTTT; CDR3 protein: CASSLPTRATHYF; V gene: TRBV28; J gene: TRBJ2-3; clone size: -; D gene: -; CDR3 length: 13
CDR3 DNA: TGTGCCAGCAGCCGAGCGGCTAGCGGGAGGGTCGAAGAGCAGTTCTTC; CDR3 protein: CASSRAASGRVEEQFF; V gene: TRBV11-3; J gene: TRBJ2-1; clone size: -; D gene: TRBD2; CDR3 length: 16
CDR3 DNA: TGCACCAGCAGCCGGGGACATCAACAAGAGACCCAGTACTTC; CDR3 protein: CTSSRGHQQETQYF; V gene: TRBV5-1; J gene: TRBJ2-5; clone size: -; D gene: -; CDR3 length: 14
CDR3 DNA: TGTGTCAGCGGCTTACTCCTAGCGGGCCCGAACACCGGGGAGCTGTTTTTT; CDR3 protein: CVSGLLLAGPNTGELFF; V gene: TRBV11-1; J gene: TRBJ2-2; clone size: -; D gene: TRBD2; CDR3 length: 17
CDR3 DNA: TGCGCCAGCAGCCTGTTGACTGGGGGTGAAGCTTTCTTT; CDR3 protein: CASSLLTGGEAFF; V gene: TRBV4-1; J gene: TRBJ1-1; clone size: -; D gene: -; CDR3 length: 13
CDR3 DNA: TGTGCCAGCAGCCTAAGCGGATTCTCCTACAATGAGCAGTTCTTC; CDR3 protein: CASSLSGFSYNEQFF; V gene: TRBV5-6; J gene: TRBJ2-1; clone size: many; D gene: -; CDR3 length: 15
CDR3 DNA: TGTGCCAGCAGTGAAGGGGATAGCCCCTACGAGCAGTACTTC; CDR3 protein: CASSEGDSPYEQYF; V gene: TRBV6-1; J gene: TRBJ2-7; clone size: -; D gene: -; CDR3 length: 14